This T cell receptor beta chain was captured in a study of blood T cell repertoires in COVID-19. Clones were sequenced by immunoSEQ multiplex PCR, and TCRdb holds only the in-frame ones, with some missing. The sample includes fewer than 250,000 clones, 87% seen only once; the top ten take 2.6%. Germline values: CDR1 MNHEY, CDR2 SVGAGI. The CDR3 covers 14 residues. Germline trimming cut 5 bases from V and 4 bases from J; bases unmatched to any gene: 2. This receptor was obtained from a woman between 25 and 40 years old with acute COVID-19. The rearrangement links TRBV6-5 to TRBJ1-2; 12 bases line up with TRBD1. The sample taken for sequencing was PBMCs or T cells enriched from blood (not recorded which). The DNA of the CDR3 is TGTGCCAGCAGTCGGGACAGGGGGCTCTATGGCTACACCTTC. Protein: CASSRDRGLYGYTF.